One TCR beta chain is described in this entry. There is no known antigen for this receptor. No base-level quality is on record; no much larger clone is a single base apart. TCRbeta CDR3 regions were amplified from genomic DNA using the immunoSEQ Assay, a bias-controlled multiplex PCR. As for how the authors treated the data: Nucleated cell counts per sample were estimated from amplification of reference gene primers within the assay. To quantify the absolute abundance of each unique TCRbeta CDR3 rearrangement, sequence reads were collapsed and filtered. For each sample, productive Simpson clonality was calculated as the square root of Simpson's diversity index over productive rearrangements. TCRdb carries this immuneACCESS record with in-frame sequences only. Its versions omit some clonotypes, under half of them owing to an unresolved V gene in the studies checked, with the rest unexplained. V and J calls and clone size come straight from that table; D and trimming were deduced from the DNA. Here the sample has hundreds of thousands of clones; around four fifths occur a single time. The ten largest make up about 8.9% of the sample.

The data were taken from a study of blood T cell repertoires in COVID-19 (dated by TCRdb to 2020 to 2022). About the investigation overall: Samples covering the acute and convalescent phases of COVID-19 were provided by collaborators in the United States, Italy and Spain. The prospective study material was composed of cDNA or gDNA derived from T cells, B-cell-depleted T cells, or PBMCs. Subjects who had been exposed to COVID-19, were actively infected with it, or had recovered from it provided the deeply sampled blood TCRbeta repertoires that made up the dataset. The repertoires were released in a freely available public database meant as a resource for research on the immune response to SARS-CoV-2. Samples were obtained from the ongoing ImmuneRACE study (first 160 participants) and from some 1,200 subjects provided by 6 global collaborators. A de-identified subject ID, COVID-19 status, age in years and sex were almost always included in the sample metadata. Where available, HLA class I and class II types were obtained from metadata supplied by the sample provider rather than from assay-based typing. Beyond this particular receptor, the publication reports: The quantity of clinical and demographic metadata differed by source and by participant and was supplied without curation.

Each collaborating institution followed its own protocols to collect whole blood in K2EDTA tubes. Collaborator samples were shipped for TCRbeta analysis as frozen whole blood, isolated PBMCs, or DNA extracted from either sample type. Taken from cysteine to phenylalanine, the CDR3 has 15 residues. CDR3 DNA only is kept here, 45 bases in frame from base 1. Cut back by 0 bases and 5 bases, the V and J ends lie 11 bases apart. Based on the germline V gene, the CDR1 and CDR2 sequences are SGHDN and FVKESK. The source of this sequence is a woman aged 50 to 60 with acute or convalescent COVID-19. The sequencing sample was made of peripheral blood. The sequence links TRBV14 to TRBJ2-1; TRBD1 is a possible D gene, resting on 5 matching bases. CDR3 sequence: CASSQEVRAHNEQFF. The base sequence is TGTGCCAGCAGCCAAGAAGTCAGGGCCCACAATGAGCAGTTCTTC.